This TCR beta chain was documented in a study of T cell responses to AZD1222 COVID-19 vaccine. Profiled with immunoSEQ multiplex PCR; TCRdb holds only in-frame clones, not every one. The table lists over 150,000 clones, roughly nine tenths of them singletons. Study results and limitations: The peak T cell response came first, and repertoires were sampled only after it. White British people made up most donors, females outnumbered males, and clonal diversity was possibly underestimated. Along spike, vaccine-associated CD4 TCRs were found throughout, with dominance at 160-218 and 743-854. Seropositive status at baseline applied to only a handful of AZD1222 recipients.

The germline V gene has CDR1 LNHDA and CDR2 SQIVND (reference sequence). The CDR3 covers 16 residues. J gave up 4 bases and V 4 bases, and 11 bases lay outside the gene matches. On this clone: Its antigen remains unidentified.

The chain joins TRBV19 to TRBJ2-3, with TRBD1 matching over 7 bases. The material sequenced was peripheral blood, taken on day 0 of MenACWY control vaccination. The clonotype comes from an adult in good health. CDR3 protein: CASSTQTGMGSDTQYF. Here the CDR3 DNA reads TGTGCCAGTAGTACCCAGACAGGGATGGGGTCAGATACGCAGTATTTT.